This T cell receptor (beta chain) came from a study of cytomegalovirus exposure and HLA in healthy donors. Study-wide background: There were some 410 genotyped donors. Of these, roughly 80% fell in the genetic ancestry cluster associated with self-reported Caucasian donors.

Notes on the study in general: In most subjects, TCR beta sequences reportedly gave accurate predictions of HLA-A and HLA-B alleles. A later analysis linked a missense DCLRE1C variant to TCR beta V- and J-gene trimming. Researchers reported from a later analysis that most CMV-associated TCR beta chains appeared HLA-restricted.

PCR employed 60 Vbeta and 13 Jbeta primers. Sequencing was performed with immunoSEQ multiplex PCR; in TCRdb, only in-frame clones are kept and a portion is missing. The sample records approximately 260,000 clones, about 90% being singletons. Losses at the gene ends were 4 bases for V and 0 bases for J; bases not matched to a gene: 0. In germline, CDR1 is LNHDA, CDR2 SQIVND (reference sequence). The CDR3 sequence is 14 residues long. As for this clone: What it binds is unknown.

This sequence originates from a girl aged 2-9 years in good health and CMV-seronegative. The V gene is TRBV19, the J gene TRBJ2-7; 10 nucleotides line up with TRBD2. Sequences were obtained from PBMCs. This CDR3 is CASSTSGSSYEQYF. DNA for the CDR3: TGTGCCAGTAGTACTAGCGGGAGCTCCTACGAGCAGTACTTC.